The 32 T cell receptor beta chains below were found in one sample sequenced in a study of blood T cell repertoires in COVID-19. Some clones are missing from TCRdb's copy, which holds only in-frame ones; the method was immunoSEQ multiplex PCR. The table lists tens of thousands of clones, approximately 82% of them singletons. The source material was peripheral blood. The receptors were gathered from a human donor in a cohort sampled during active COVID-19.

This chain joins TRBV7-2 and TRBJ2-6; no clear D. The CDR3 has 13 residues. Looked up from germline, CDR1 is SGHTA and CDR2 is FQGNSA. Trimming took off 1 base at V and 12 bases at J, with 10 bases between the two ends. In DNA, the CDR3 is TGTGCCAGCAGCTTAGGAGGCGCGAGCGTCCTGACTTTC. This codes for CASSLGGASVLTF. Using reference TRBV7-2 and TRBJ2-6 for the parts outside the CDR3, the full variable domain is GAGVSQSPSNKVTEKGKDVELRCDPISGHTALYWYRQSLGQGLEFLIYFQGNSAPDKSGLPSDRFSAERTGGSVSTLTIQRTQQEDSAVYLCASSLGGASVLTFGAGSRLTVL.

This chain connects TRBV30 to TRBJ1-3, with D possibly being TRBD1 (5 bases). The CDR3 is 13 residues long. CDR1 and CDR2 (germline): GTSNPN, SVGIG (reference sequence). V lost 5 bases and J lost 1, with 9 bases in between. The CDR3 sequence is CAWGAGSGNTIYF. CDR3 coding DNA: TGTGCCTGGGGGGCCGGGTCTGGAAACACCATATATTTT.

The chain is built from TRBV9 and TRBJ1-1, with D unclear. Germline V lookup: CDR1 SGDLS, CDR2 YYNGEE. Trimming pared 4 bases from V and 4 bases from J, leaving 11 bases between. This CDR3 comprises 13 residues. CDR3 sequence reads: CASSPLYSTEAFF. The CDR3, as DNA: TGTGCCAGCAGCCCCCTTTATTCCACTGAAGCTTTCTTT.

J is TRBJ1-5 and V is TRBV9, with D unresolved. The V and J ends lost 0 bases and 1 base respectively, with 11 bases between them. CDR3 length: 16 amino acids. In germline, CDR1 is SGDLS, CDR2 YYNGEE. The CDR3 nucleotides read TGTGCCAGCAGCGTAGATTCCGGGTTGAGCAATCAGCCCCAGCATTTT. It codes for CASSVDSGLSNQPQHF.

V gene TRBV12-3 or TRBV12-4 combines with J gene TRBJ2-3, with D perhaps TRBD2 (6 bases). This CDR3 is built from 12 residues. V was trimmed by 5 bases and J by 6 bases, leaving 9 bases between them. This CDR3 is CASSPSGDTQYF. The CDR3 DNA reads TGTGCCAGCAGTCCCAGCGGGGATACGCAGTATTTT.

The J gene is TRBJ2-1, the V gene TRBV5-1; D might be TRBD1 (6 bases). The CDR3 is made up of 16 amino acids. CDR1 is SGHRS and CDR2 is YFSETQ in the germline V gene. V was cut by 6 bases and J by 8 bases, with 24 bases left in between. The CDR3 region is CASTLRATGSRDEQFF. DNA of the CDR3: TGCGCCAGCACCCTAAGGGCGACAGGAAGTAGGGATGAGCAGTTCTTC.

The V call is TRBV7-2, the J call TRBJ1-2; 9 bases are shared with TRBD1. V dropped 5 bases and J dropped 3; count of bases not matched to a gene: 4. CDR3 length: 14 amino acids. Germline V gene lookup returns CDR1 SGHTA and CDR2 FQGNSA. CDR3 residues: CASSPGTGYYGYTF. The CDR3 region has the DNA TGTGCCAGCAGCCCCGGGACAGGGTACTATGGCTACACCTTC. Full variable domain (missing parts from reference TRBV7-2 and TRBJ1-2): GAGVSQSPSNKVTEKGKDVELRCDPISGHTALYWYRQSLGQGLEFLIYFQGNSAPDKSGLPSDRFSAERTGGSVSTLTIQRTQQEDSAVYLCASSPGTGYYGYTFGSGTRLTVV.

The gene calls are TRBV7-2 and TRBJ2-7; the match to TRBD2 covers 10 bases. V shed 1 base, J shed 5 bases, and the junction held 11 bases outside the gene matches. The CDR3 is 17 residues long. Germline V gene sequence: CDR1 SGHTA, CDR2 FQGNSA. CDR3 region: CASSLDPSGSLRDEQYF. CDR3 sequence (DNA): TGTGCCAGCAGCTTAGACCCTAGCGGGAGCTTAAGGGACGAGCAGTACTTC.

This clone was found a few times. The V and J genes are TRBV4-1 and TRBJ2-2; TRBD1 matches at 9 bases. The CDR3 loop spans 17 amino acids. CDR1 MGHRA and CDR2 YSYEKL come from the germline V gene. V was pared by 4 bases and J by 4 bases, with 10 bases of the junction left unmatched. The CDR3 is CASSPLGGQGSTGELFF. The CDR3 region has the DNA TGCGCCAGCAGCCCCCTTGGGGGACAGGGAAGCACCGGGGAGCTGTTTTTT.

The chain's CDR3 is CASSLQGQPQHF. Written as DNA, the CDR3 is TGTGCCAGCAGCTTACAGGGGCAGCCCCAGCATTTT. The chain links TRBV7-2 to TRBJ1-5; perhaps TRBD1 as D (6 bases). The CDR3 runs to 12 residues. Trimming cost V 2 bases and J 7 bases, with 6 bases left between them. CDR1 and CDR2 from the germline V gene are SGHTA and FQGNSA. The whole variable domain, remainder taken from reference TRBV7-2 and TRBJ1-5, is GAGVSQSPSNKVTEKGKDVELRCDPISGHTALYWYRQSLGQGLEFLIYFQGNSAPDKSGLPSDRFSAERTGGSVSTLTIQRTQQEDSAVYLCASSLQGQPQHFGDGTRLSIL.

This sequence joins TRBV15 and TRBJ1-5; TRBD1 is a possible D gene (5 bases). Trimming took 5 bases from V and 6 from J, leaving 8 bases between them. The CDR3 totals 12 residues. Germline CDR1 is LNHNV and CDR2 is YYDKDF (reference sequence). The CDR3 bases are TGTGCCACCAGCCCAGGGTTTCAGCCCCAGCATTTT. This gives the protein CATSPGFQPQHF.

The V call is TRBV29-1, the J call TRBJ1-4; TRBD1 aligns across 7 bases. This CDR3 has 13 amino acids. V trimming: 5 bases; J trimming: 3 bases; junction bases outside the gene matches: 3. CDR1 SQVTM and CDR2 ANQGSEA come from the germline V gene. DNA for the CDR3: TGCAGCGTTAGACAGGGACCTAATGAAAAACTGTTTTTT. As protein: CSVRQGPNEKLFF.

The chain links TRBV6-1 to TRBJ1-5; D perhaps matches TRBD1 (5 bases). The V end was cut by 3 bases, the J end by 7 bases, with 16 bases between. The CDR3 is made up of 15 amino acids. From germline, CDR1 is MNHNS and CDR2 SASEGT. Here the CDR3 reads CASSEGWQGKQPQHF. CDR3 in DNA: TGTGCCAGCAGTGAGGGATGGCAGGGAAAGCAGCCCCAGCATTTT.

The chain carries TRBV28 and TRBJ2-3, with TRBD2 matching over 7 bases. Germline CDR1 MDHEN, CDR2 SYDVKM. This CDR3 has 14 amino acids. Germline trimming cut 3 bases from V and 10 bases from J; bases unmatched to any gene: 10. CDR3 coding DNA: TGTGCCAGCAGTTTCCGCTCAACTGGGGGGGCGCAGTATTTT. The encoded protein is CASSFRSTGGAQYF.

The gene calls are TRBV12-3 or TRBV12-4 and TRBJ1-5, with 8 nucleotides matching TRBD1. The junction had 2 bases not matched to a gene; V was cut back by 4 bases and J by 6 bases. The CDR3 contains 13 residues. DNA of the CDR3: TGTGCCAGCAGTTCAGGGGGCCTTCAGCCCCAGCATTTT. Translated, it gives CASSSGGLQPQHF.

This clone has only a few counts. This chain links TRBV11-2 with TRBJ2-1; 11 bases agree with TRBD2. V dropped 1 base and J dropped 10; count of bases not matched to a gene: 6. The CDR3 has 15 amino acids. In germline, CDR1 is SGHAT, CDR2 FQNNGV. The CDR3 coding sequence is TGTGCCAGCAGCTTAGGGGGGACTAGCGGAAGGGAGCAGTTCTTC. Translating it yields CASSLGGTSGREQFF.

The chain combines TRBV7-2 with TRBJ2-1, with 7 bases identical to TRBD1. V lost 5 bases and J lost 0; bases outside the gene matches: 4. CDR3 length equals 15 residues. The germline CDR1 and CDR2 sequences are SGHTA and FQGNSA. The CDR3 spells CASSLGTASYNEQFF. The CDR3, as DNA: TGTGCCAGCAGCCTCGGGACAGCCTCCTACAATGAGCAGTTCTTC.

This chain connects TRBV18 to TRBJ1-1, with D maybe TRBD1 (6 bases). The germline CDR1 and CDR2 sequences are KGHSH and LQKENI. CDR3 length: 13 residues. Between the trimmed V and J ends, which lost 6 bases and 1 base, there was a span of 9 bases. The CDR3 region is CASSMDRNTEAFF. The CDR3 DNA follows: TGTGCCAGCTCCATGGACAGGAACACTGAAGCTTTCTTT. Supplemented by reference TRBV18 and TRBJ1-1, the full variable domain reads NAGVMQNPRHLVRRRGQEARLRCSPMKGHSHVYWYRQLPEEGLKFMVYLQKENIIDESGMPKERFSAEFPKEGPSILRIQQVVRGDSAAYFCASSMDRNTEAFFGQGTRLTVV.

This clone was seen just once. CDR3 DNA: TGTGCCAGCAGTTTAGGAGCTAATGAAAAACTGTTTTTT. Translating gives CASSLGANEKLFF. The V gene is TRBV28, the J gene TRBJ1-4; D is unresolved. Trimming removed 2 bases at V and 3 bases at J, with 4 bases between. The CDR3 has 13 amino acids. Germline CDR1 is MDHEN and CDR2 is SYDVKM. Filled out from reference TRBV28 and TRBJ1-4, the complete variable domain reads DVKVTQSSRYLVKRTGEKVFLECVQDMDHENMFWYRQDPGLGLRLIYFSYDVKMKEKGDIPEGYSVSREKKERFSLILESASTNQTSMYLCASSLGANEKLFFGSGTQLSVL.

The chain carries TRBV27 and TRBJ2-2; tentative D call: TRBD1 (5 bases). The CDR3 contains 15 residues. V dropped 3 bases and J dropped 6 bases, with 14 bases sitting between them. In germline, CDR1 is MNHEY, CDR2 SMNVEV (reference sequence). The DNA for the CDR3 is TGTGCCAGCAGTTTTGGTGGGGCGCAGCCCGGGGAGCTGTTTTTT. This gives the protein CASSFGGAQPGELFF.

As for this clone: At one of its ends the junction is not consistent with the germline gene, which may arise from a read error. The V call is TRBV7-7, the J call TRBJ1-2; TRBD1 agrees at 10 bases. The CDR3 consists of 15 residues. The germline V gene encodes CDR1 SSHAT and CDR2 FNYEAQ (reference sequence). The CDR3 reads CASSPPRQGAEGYTF. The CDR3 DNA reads TGTGCTAGCAGCCCCCCCCGACAGGGGGCGGAGGGCTACACCTTC.

The CDR3 protein is CASSLLVNYYNEQFF. CDR3 DNA sequence: TGTGCCAGCAGTTTATTAGTCAACTACTACAATGAGCAGTTCTTC. V gene TRBV28 combines with J gene TRBJ2-1; D ambiguous. This CDR3 has 15 amino acids. The ends were cut back, 1 base at V and 3 bases at J, with 10 bases in the middle. Germline V gives CDR1 MDHEN, CDR2 SYDVKM.

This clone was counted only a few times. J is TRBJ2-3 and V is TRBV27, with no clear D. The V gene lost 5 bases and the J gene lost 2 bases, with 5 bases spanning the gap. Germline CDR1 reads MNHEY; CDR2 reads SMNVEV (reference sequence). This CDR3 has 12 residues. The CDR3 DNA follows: TGTGCCAGCAGTCCGTCCACAGATACGCAGTATTTT. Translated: CASSPSTDTQYF.

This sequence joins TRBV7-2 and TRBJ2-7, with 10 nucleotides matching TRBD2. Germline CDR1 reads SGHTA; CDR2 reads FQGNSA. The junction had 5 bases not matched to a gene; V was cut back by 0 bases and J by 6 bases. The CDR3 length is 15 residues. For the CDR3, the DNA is TGTGCCAGCAGCTTAGCCCCGACTAGCGGGTCCGAGCAGTACTTC. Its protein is CASSLAPTSGSEQYF.

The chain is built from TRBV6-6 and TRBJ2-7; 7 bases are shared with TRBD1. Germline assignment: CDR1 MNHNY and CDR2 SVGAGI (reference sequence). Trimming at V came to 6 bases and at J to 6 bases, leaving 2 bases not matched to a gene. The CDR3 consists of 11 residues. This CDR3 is CASSRQGEQYF. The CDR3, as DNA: TGTGCCAGCAGCAGACAGGGCGAGCAGTACTTC.

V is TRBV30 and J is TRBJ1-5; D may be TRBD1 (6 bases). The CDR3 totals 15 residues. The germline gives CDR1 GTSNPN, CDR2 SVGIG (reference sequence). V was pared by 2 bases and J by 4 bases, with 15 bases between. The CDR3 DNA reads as TGTGCCTGGAGTCACGGGAGGGGGGCGAATCAGCCCCAGCATTTT. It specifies CAWSHGRGANQPQHF.

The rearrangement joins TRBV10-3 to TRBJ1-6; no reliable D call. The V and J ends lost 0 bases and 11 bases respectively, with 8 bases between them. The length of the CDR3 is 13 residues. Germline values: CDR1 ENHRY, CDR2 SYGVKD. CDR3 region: CAISESQQTPLHF. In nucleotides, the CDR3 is TGTGCCATCAGTGAGTCACAACAGACACCCCTCCACTTT.

In DNA, the CDR3 is TGTGCCAGCAGCTCGATGGCCCGGGACACCAATCAGCCCCAGCATTTT. Its translation is CASSSMARDTNQPQHF. This chain uses TRBV7-2 with TRBJ1-5; a weak D match, TRBD1 (6 bases). The CDR3 length is 16 residues. Per germline, CDR1 SGHTA and CDR2 FQGNSA. Deletions cut 4 bases from V and 3 bases from J, with 16 bases between.

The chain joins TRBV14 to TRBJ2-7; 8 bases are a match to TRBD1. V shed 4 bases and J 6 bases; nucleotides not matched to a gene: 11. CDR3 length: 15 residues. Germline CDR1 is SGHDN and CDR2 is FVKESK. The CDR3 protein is CASSPLGQGGSEQYF. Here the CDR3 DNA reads TGTGCCAGCAGCCCACTAGGACAGGGAGGAAGCGAGCAGTACTTC.

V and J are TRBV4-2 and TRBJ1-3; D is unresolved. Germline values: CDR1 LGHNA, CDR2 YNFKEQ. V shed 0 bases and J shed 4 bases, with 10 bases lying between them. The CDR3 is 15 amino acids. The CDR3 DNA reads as TGTGCCAGCAGCCAAGATCGAGGGTTCGGAAACACCATATATTTT. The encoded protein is CASSQDRGFGNTIYF.

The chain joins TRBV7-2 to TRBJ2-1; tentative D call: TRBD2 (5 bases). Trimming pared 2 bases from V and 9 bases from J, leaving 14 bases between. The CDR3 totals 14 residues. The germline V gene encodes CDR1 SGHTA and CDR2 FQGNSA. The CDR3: CASSLSGLPSEQFF. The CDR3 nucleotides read TGTGCCAGCAGCTTAAGCGGACTGCCTAGTGAGCAGTTCTTC.

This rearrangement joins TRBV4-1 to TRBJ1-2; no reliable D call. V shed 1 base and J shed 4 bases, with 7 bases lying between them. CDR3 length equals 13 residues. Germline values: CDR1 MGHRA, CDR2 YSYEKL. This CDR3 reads CASSQVVLYGYTF. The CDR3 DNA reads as TGCGCCAGCAGCCAAGTAGTCCTCTATGGCTACACCTTC.